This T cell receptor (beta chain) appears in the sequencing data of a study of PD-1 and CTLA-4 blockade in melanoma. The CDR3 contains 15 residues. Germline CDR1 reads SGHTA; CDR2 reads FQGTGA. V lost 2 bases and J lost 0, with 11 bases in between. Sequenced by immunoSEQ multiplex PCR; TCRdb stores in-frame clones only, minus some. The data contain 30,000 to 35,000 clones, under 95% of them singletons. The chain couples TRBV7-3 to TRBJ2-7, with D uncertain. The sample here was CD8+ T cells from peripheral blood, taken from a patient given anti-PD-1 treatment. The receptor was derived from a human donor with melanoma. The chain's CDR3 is CASSLYVGTSYEQYF. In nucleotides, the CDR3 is TGTGCCAGCAGCTTATATGTAGGAACCTCCTACGAGCAGTACTTC.